These T cell receptor beta chains were read from a single sample in a study of cytomegalovirus exposure and HLA in healthy donors. Measured with immunoSEQ multiplex PCR; TCRdb has only the in-frame clones, and not every one. The sample yields about 240,000 clones, around 81% seen once. The specimen was PBMCs. These receptors came from a woman in her sixties in good health and CMV-seropositive. Each CDR3 is given with its conserved first and last residue. Fields, in order: V gene, J gene, D gene, CDR3 length, clone size, CDR3 DNA, CDR3 protein. D genes are given only for firm matches. Clone sizes are given selectively: once, few, many, or a class where the clone is expanded.

TRBV10-3,TRBJ2-3,.,13,.,TGTGCCAGCACTACCACCCCCACAGATACGCAGTATTTT,CASTTTPTDTQYF
TRBV5-1,TRBJ2-7,TRBD2,15,.,TGCGCCAGCAGCTTGGTGTTACTAGCGGGAGACGAGCAGTACTTC,CASSLVLLAGDEQYF
TRBV28,TRBJ2-5,.,14,few,TGTGCCAGCAGCCCGACAGAGCTTAGGGAGACCCAGTACTTC,CASSPTELRETQYF
TRBV29-1,TRBJ2-2,TRBD2,18,.,TGCAGCGCCCAGACCGGGACTAGCGGGAGTTTGAACACCGGGGAGCTGTTTTTT,CSAQTGTSGSLNTGELFF
TRBV19,TRBJ2-4,.,15,once,TGTGCCAGTAGCCATCCCGCGGGGGCCAAAAACATTCAGTACTTC,CASSHPAGAKNIQYF
TRBV4-1,TRBJ2-7,TRBD2,13,.,TGCGCCAGCAGCCAAGGGACTAGGGAGAAGCAGTACTTC,CASSQGTREKQYF
TRBV4-1,TRBJ2-4,.,16,.,TGCGCCAGCAGCAAGTTTGGGGCGTCGGCCAAAAACATTCAGTACTTC,CASSKFGASAKNIQYF
TRBV27,TRBJ2-1,.,15,.,TGTGCCAGCAGAAACCTCCGGGACACCTACAATGAGCAGTTCTTC,CASRNLRDTYNEQFF
TRBV7-2,TRBJ2-7,.,13,.,TGTGCCAGCAGCTTAGTGGGGGGATACGAGCAGTACTTC,CASSLVGGYEQYF
TRBV4-1,TRBJ2-2,TRBD2,18,.,TGCGCCAGCAGCCCCCATATCCAGGGAGGGAGAGTTACCGGGGAGCTGTTTTTT,CASSPHIQGGRVTGELFF
TRBV29-1,TRBJ2-1,.,14,.,TGCAGCGTCGAGGGAGGAGGGTTGGGCAATGAGCAGTTCTTC,CSVEGGGLGNEQFF
TRBV21-1,TRBJ2-1,.,11,.,TGTGCCAGCAGGACTTACAATGAGCAGTTCTTC,CASRTYNEQFF
TRBV5-1,TRBJ2-7,.,13,.,TGCGCCAGCAGCCCGACAGGAGCCTACGAGCAGTACTTC,CASSPTGAYEQYF
TRBV11-2,TRBJ1-5,TRBD1,15,.,TGTGCCAGCAGCTTAGGCAGGGGGATCAATCAGCCCCAGCATTTT,CASSLGRGINQPQHF
TRBV7-2,TRBJ1-1,.,15,.,TGTGCCAGCAGCTTAGGTTGGCTGCCATCCACTGAAGCTTTCTTT,CASSLGWLPSTEAFF
TRBV4-1,TRBJ2-7,.,18,.,TGCGCCAGCAGCCAAGTACTAAGCGGTAGCGGAGCCTTCTACGAGCAGTACTTC,CASSQVLSGSGAFYEQYF
TRBV29-1,TRBJ2-7,.,14,.,TGCAGCGTTGAGTCAGGACATCTCTCCTACGAGCAGTACTTC,CSVESGHLSYEQYF
TRBV9,TRBJ1-1,TRBD1,14,.,TGTGCCAGCAGCGTACAGGGGGCGAGGACTGAAGCTTTCTTT,CASSVQGARTEAFF
TRBV15,TRBJ2-1,TRBD2,16,once,TGTGCCACCAGCGGTCAGACTAGCGGGAGGTTGGATGAGCAGTTCTTC,CATSGQTSGRLDEQFF
TRBV7-8,TRBJ1-1,TRBD1,15,.,TGTGCCAGCAGCACTCCGGGACAGGGGGGCACTGAAGCTTTCTTT,CASSTPGQGGTEAFF
TRBV7-9,TRBJ2-7,.,15,.,TGTTCCAGCAGCTCCCCGGGGGTAGGGGACTACGAGCAGTACTTC,CSSSSPGVGDYEQYF
TRBV13,TRBJ1-2,TRBD1,15,few,TGTGCCAGCAGCCGGTCCGGGACAGGGACATTTGGCTACACCTTC,CASSRSGTGTFGYTF
TRBV5-1,TRBJ1-4,.,14,.,TGCGCCAGCAGCCCGGGGACGGGAGGTGAAAAACTGTTTTTT,CASSPGTGGEKLFF
TRBV15,TRBJ1-1,TRBD1,16,.,TGTGCCACCAGGACGTATAAGACAGGGGTAAACACTGAAGCTTTCTTT,CATRTYKTGVNTEAFF